The rows below give T cell receptor beta chains drawn from one sample of a study of T cell responses to AZD1222 COVID-19 vaccine. Profiled with immunoSEQ multiplex PCR; TCRdb holds only in-frame clones, not every one. The sample lists about 85,000 clones; roughly 86% were seen once. The sequencing used peripheral blood, collected on day 0 of AZD1222 vaccination. Receptor source: an adult in good health. Both conserved end residues are part of each CDR3. The order of the fields is V gene, clone size, D gene, J gene, CDR3 DNA, CDR3 protein. A D gene is named only where the DNA matches it firmly. Expanded clones get a size class; other rows say once, few or many, or leave the size out.

>TRBV28|.|.|TRBJ2-7
TGTGCCAGCAGTTTGCGGACCCTGGGCTCCTACGAGCAGTACTTC
CASSLRTLGSYEQYF
>TRBV12-3/TRBV12-4|.|.|TRBJ1-4
TGTGCCAGCAGTTTCCGTAGGGGGGAAAAACTGTTTTTT
CASSFRRGEKLFF
>TRBV7-2|once|.|TRBJ2-7
TGTGCCAGCAGCCCAGGGGGCGGGGCCCGGGGAGGGGAGCAGTACTTC
CASSPGGGARGGEQYF
>TRBV5-4|.|.|TRBJ2-5
TGTGCCAGCAGCTTGCCGAAAGAGACCCAGTACTTC
CASSLPKETQYF
>TRBV12-3/TRBV12-4|.|.|TRBJ1-2
TGTGCCAGCACCGCGGTCTATGGCTACACCTTC
CASTAVYGYTF
>TRBV2|.|.|TRBJ1-1
TGTGCCAGCAGTCTCGGAGCTGAAGCTTTCTTT
CASSLGAEAFF
>TRBV13|few|TRBD2|TRBJ2-7
TGTGCCAGCAGCCTCAGCGGGATGTACGAGCAGTACTTC
CASSLSGMYEQYF
>TRBV4-1|.|.|TRBJ2-3
TGCGCCAGCAGCCAAGAGGCGGGCGGGCTAGTGGATACGCAGTATTTT
CASSQEAGGLVDTQYF
>TRBV7-9|.|TRBD1|TRBJ2-6
TGTGCCAGCAGCCAGGACAGGGGGCTCTCTGGGGCCAACGTCCTGACTTTC
CASSQDRGLSGANVLTF
>TRBV5-1|.|.|TRBJ1-5
TGCGCCAGCACCCGGCCTCCTAGGGAAAATCAGCCCCAGCATTTT
CASTRPPRENQPQHF
>TRBV28|.|.|TRBJ1-1
TGTGCCAGCACCACCGGTCGGTGGGCTGAAGCTTTCTTT
CASTTGRWAEAFF
>TRBV4-3|.|.|TRBJ1-1
TGCGCCAGCAGTCGTCAGGGGTCAAACACTGAAGCTTTCTTT
CASSRQGSNTEAFF
>TRBV6-5|.|.|TRBJ1-2
TGTGCCAGCAGTTACGGGGGCCCCGCTGGCTACACCTTC
CASSYGGPAGYTF
>TRBV7-9|.|TRBD2|TRBJ2-7
TGTGCCAGCAGCCCTGGGACTAGCGGGAGCAACGAGCAGTACTTC
CASSPGTSGSNEQYF
>TRBV3-1/TRBV3-2|once|.|TRBJ2-1
TGTGCCAGCAGGGCAGGATACAATGAGCAGTTCTTC
CASRAGYNEQFF
>TRBV28|.|.|TRBJ1-4
TGTGCCAGCAGCCCCGGTGGACTTAATGAAAAACTGTTTTTT
CASSPGGLNEKLFF
>TRBV27|.|.|TRBJ1-4
TGTGCCAGCAGTTCCCCTTATAATGAAAAACTGTTTTTT
CASSSPYNEKLFF
>TRBV9|.|.|TRBJ2-3
TGTGCCAGCAGCGACGGGAGTGCAGATACGCAGTATTTT
CASSDGSADTQYF
>TRBV5-1|.|.|TRBJ2-2
TGCGCCAGCAGCTCAAGCACGTCCAGGGTTACCGGGGAGCTGTTTTTT
CASSSSTSRVTGELFF
>TRBV5-1|.|.|TRBJ1-1
TGCGCCAGCAGCCCGCGGGGGGGAGAGAGGACTGAAGCTTTCTTT
CASSPRGGERTEAFF
>TRBV7-8|few|.|TRBJ2-2
TGTGCCAGCAGCCTCAGGGTAAACACCGGGGAGCTGTTTTTT
CASSLRVNTGELFF
>TRBV9|.|.|TRBJ2-7
TGTGCCAGCAGCGAGGGGGACTTCTTCTACGAGCAGTACTTC
CASSEGDFFYEQYF
>TRBV11-2|.|TRBD1|TRBJ2-3
TGTGCCAGCAGAGACGGGGGACAGGGGACAGATACGCAGTATTTT
CASRDGGQGTDTQYF
>TRBV11-2|.|.|TRBJ1-3
TGTGCCAGCAGCTTGGCCGACGAGACCACCATATATTTT
CASSLADETTIYF
>TRBV6-6|.|TRBD2|TRBJ2-3
TGTGCCAGCAGTTTCAACAGCGGGAGGATGGATACGCAGTATTTT
CASSFNSGRMDTQYF
>TRBV11-3|few|.|TRBJ2-3
TGTGCCAGCAGCTTAGGGTCGTCAGATACGCAGTATTTT
CASSLGSSDTQYF
>TRBV5-5|few|TRBD1|TRBJ1-1
TGTGCCAGCAGCTTGGATGGGACAGGGACTATGAACACTGAAGCTTTCTTT
CASSLDGTGTMNTEAFF
>TRBV10-2|.|TRBD1|TRBJ1-1
TGCGCCAGCTCAGACAGGGGAATAACTGAAGCTTTCTTT
CASSDRGITEAFF
>TRBV19|.|.|TRBJ2-2
TGTGCCAGTAGTATTCGAGGGCCAGGGGAGCTGTTTTTT
CASSIRGPGELFF
>TRBV19|.|.|TRBJ2-2
TGTGCCAGTAAGGGGTTGCGGGAGAACACCGGGGAGCTGTTTTTT
CASKGLRENTGELFF
>TRBV5-4|.|.|TRBJ2-5
TGTGCCAGCAGCCGAAGTACCGGGGATCAAGAGACCCAGTACTTC
CASSRSTGDQETQYF
>TRBV5-1|.|.|TRBJ2-5
TGCGCCAGCAACGAGGCCCAAGAGACCCAGTACTTC
CASNEAQETQYF
>TRBV3-1/TRBV3-2|.|.|TRBJ2-3
TGTGCCAGCAGCCTTCGGACTGGATTCACAGATACGCAGTATTTT
CASSLRTGFTDTQYF
>TRBV11-2|.|.|TRBJ2-7
TGTGCCAGCAGCCTAGAGGAGCCAGGCTCCTACGAGCAGTACTTC
CASSLEEPGSYEQYF
>TRBV27|.|.|TRBJ2-1
TGTGCCAGCAGTCCAGGGGGGTCCCGGGGTGAGCAGTTCTTC
CASSPGGSRGEQFF
>TRBV7-9|few|.|TRBJ1-2
TGTGCCAGCAGCTTAGCGCCGTCGTTCGTCTATGGCTACACCTTC
CASSLAPSFVYGYTF
>TRBV19|.|.|TRBJ1-1
TGTGCCAGTGAATACAGGCTAAACACTGAAGCTTTCTTT
CASEYRLNTEAFF
>TRBV2|.|TRBD1|TRBJ1-2
TGTGCCAGCAGGGACAGGGGCCGGGCCTATGGCTACACCTTC
CASRDRGRAYGYTF
>TRBV5-1|.|.|TRBJ2-1
TGCGCCAGCAGCTTGGAGGCTCTCTACAATGAGCAGTTCTTC
CASSLEALYNEQFF
>TRBV11-3|.|TRBD2|TRBJ2-3
TGTGCCAGCAGCTTGAGAGCGGGAGGCACAGATACGCAGTATTTT
CASSLRAGGTDTQYF
>TRBV4-2|.|.|TRBJ1-1
TGTGCCAGCAGCCAAGATTGGTCGCAGGGGAACACTGAAGCTTTCTTT
CASSQDWSQGNTEAFF
>TRBV18|.|.|TRBJ2-2
TGTGCCAGCTCACCACGCCCCGGGGAGCTGTTTTTT
CASSPRPGELFF
>TRBV5-1|.|.|TRBJ2-7
TGCGCCAGCAGCAACCGGGACAACTCCTACGAGCAGTACTTC
CASSNRDNSYEQYF
>TRBV7-6|few|.|TRBJ1-1
TGTGCCAGCAGCTTAGCTGCCGGGCCTCCATTATCTACTGAAGCTTTCTTT
CASSLAAGPPLSTEAFF
>TRBV6-1|.|.|TRBJ1-3
TGTGCCAGCAGTGAATTGACGAGAATGGCTGGAAACACCATATATTTT
CASSELTRMAGNTIYF
>TRBV9|.|TRBD1|TRBJ2-7
TGTGCCAGCAGCGTAGTTGGACAGGGGCACGAGCAGTACTTC
CASSVVGQGHEQYF